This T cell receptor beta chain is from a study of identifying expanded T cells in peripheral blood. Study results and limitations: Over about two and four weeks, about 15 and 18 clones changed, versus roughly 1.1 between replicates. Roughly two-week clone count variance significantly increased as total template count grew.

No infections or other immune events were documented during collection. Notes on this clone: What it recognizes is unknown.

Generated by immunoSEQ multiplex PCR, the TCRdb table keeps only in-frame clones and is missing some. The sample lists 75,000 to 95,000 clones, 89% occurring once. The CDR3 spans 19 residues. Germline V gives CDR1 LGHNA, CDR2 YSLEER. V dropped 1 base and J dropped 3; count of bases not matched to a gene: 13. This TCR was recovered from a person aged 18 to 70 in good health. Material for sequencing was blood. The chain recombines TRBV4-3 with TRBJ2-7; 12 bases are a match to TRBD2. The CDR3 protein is CASSQARGATSGSSYEQYF. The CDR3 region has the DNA TGCGCCAGCAGCCAAGCCCGGGGGGCGACTAGCGGGAGTAGCTACGAGCAGTACTTC.